This TCR beta chain was obtained from a study of shared clonotypes between healthy human individuals. Overall study results and limits: Against clonotypes common to all four donors, non-shared ones had lower generation probabilities.

The assay was immunoSEQ multiplex PCR, and TCRdb's table has in-frame clones only and misses some. The sample shows roughly 2 million clones, roughly 96% of them seen only once. About this clone itself: As yet, its antigen is unknown.

Trimming shortened V by 6 bases and J by 3 bases, and 14 bases separated the two germline ends. CDR1 SNHLY and CDR2 FYNNEI come from the germline V gene. The CDR3 totals 15 residues. The receptor was isolated from a man between 18 and 29 years old in good health. The sequenced sample consisted of naive CD4+ T cells sorted from blood. Subset in this sample: CD45RA+ positively selected. The chain joins TRBV2 to TRBJ2-2, with D tentatively TRBD2 (5 bases). The DNA of the CDR3 is TGTGCCAGCAGGCCCCGAGGGCTTGACACCGGGGAGCTGTTTTTT. Residues: CASRPRGLDTGELFF.